This entry describes one T cell receptor (beta chain). Clones were read by immunoSEQ multiplex PCR, and TCRdb kept only the in-frame ones, dropping some. The sample holds around 200,000 clones, around 85% seen once. J lost 5 bases, V lost 0 bases, and 10 bases had no gene match. Germline V gene data show CDR1 as SGHTA and CDR2 as FQGNSA. This CDR3 has 18 amino acids. The sample is drawn from a study of blood T cell repertoires in COVID-19. As for the study in general: Acute and convalescent COVID-19 specimens originated in the United States, Italy and Spain.

The chain combines TRBV7-2 with TRBJ2-1; TRBD2 matches 10 bases. The origin of this receptor is a woman aged 30 to 39 who had recovered from COVID-19. What was sequenced was PBMCs or T cells enriched from blood (not recorded which). CDR3 sequence: CASSLARPWTSGNNEQFF. In DNA, the CDR3 is TGTGCCAGCAGCTTAGCTAGACCATGGACTAGCGGCAACAATGAGCAGTTCTTC.